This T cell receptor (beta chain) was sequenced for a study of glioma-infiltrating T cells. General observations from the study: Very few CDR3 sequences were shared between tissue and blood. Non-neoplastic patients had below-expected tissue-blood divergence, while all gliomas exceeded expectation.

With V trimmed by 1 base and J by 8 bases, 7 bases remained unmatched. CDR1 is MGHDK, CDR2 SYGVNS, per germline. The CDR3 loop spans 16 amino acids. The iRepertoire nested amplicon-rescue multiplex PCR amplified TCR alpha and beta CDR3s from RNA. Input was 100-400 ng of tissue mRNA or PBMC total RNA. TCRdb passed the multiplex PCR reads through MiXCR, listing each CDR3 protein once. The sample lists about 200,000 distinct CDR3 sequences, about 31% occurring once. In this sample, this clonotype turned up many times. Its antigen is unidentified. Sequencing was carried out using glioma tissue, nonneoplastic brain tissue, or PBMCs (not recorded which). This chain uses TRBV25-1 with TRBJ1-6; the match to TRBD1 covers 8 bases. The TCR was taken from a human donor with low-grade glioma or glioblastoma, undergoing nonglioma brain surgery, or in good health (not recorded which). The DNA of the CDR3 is TGTGCCAGCAGTGAATTTTCTGCCAGGGGGCATTCACCCCTCCACTTT. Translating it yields CASSEFSARGHSPLHF.